Listed below are T cell receptor beta chains from one sample, sequenced in a study of blood T cell repertoires in COVID-19. Measured with immunoSEQ multiplex PCR; TCRdb has only the in-frame clones, and not every one. The repertoire consists of about 190,000 clones, with under 90% occurring once and the leading ten covering around an eighth. Input material: peripheral blood. Receptor source: a man younger than 45 with active or convalescent COVID-19. CDR3s include the opening cysteine and the closing phenylalanine or tryptophan. A D gene is named only where the DNA matches it firmly. Some rows mark clone size as missing; the rest say once, few, many or name a class of expanded clone.

TRBV5-1	TRBD1	once	TRBJ1-1	CASSGQGVGTEAFF	TGCGCCAGCAGCGGACAGGGGGTGGGCACTGAAGCTTTCTTT
TRBV24-1	-	-	TRBJ1-5	CATSDGNRDQPQHF	TGTGCCACCAGTGATGGGAACAGGGATCAGCCCCAGCATTTT
TRBV10-2	-	-	TRBJ1-2	CASSDYSGGRSGYTF	TGCGCCAGCAGTGACTACTCCGGGGGGCGGAGTGGCTACACCTTC
TRBV30	TRBD1	-	TRBJ1-5	CAWSRTGKGNQPQHF	TGTGCCTGGAGTCGGACAGGGAAGGGCAATCAGCCCCAGCATTTT
TRBV18	-	-	TRBJ1-4	CASSSGLNEKLFF	TGTGCCAGCTCATCCGGACTTAATGAAAAACTGTTTTTT
TRBV5-1	TRBD1	-	TRBJ2-5	CASSLGQGEETQYF	TGCGCCAGCAGCTTGGGACAGGGAGAAGAGACCCAGTACTTC
TRBV10-1	TRBD2	-	TRBJ2-1	CASSGGLAGAYNEQFF	TGCGCCAGCAGTGGTGGACTAGCGGGAGCCTACAATGAGCAGTTCTTC
TRBV7-8	-	-	TRBJ2-2	CASSLTRTGGAGELFF	TGTGCCAGCAGCTTAACGAGAACAGGAGGGGCCGGGGAGCTGTTTTTT
TRBV24-1	TRBD1	-	TRBJ1-2	CATSEPGTGDSGYTF	TGTGCCACCAGTGAACCTGGGACAGGGGACTCTGGCTACACCTTC
TRBV4-1	TRBD1	-	TRBJ1-5	CASSQSGGSNQPQHF	TGCGCCAGCAGCCAGTCAGGGGGAAGCAATCAGCCCCAGCATTTT
TRBV4-3	-	-	TRBJ2-1	CASSRTLSSYNEQFF	TGCGCCAGCAGCCGCACTCTTAGCTCCTACAATGAGCAGTTCTTC
TRBV5-4	-	-	TRBJ2-3	CASSGAYTDTQYF	TGTGCCAGCAGCGGGGCTTACACAGATACGCAGTATTTT
TRBV21-1	-	-	TRBJ1-1	CASSKPHRGRETEAFF	TGTGCCAGCAGCAAACCCCACAGGGGTCGGGAAACTGAAGCTTTCTTT
TRBV10-1	TRBD1	few	TRBJ1-5	CASSFGTGGPQHF	TGCGCCAGCAGTTTCGGGACAGGGGGTCCCCAGCATTTT
TRBV7-9	-	-	TRBJ1-1	CASSFGERDTEAFF	TGTGCCAGCAGCTTCGGGGAGAGGGACACTGAAGCTTTCTTT
TRBV2	TRBD1	-	TRBJ1-5	CASAGQGNQPQHF	TGTGCCAGCGCAGGACAGGGTAATCAGCCCCAGCATTTT
TRBV9	-	-	TRBJ2-7	CASSLGLQGYEQYF	TGTGCCAGCAGCCTGGGACTCCAAGGATACGAGCAGTACTTC
TRBV30	-	-	TRBJ1-4	CAWTPGGRLFF	TGTGCCTGGACTCCCGGGGGAAGACTGTTTTTT
TRBV13	-	-	TRBJ1-3	CASSSRRQVPGNTIYF	TGTGCCAGCAGCTCACGACGACAGGTACCTGGAAACACCATATATTTT
TRBV3-1/TRBV3-2	-	-	TRBJ2-1	CASSQGLPRVYNEQFF	TGTGCCAGCAGCCAAGGACTCCCCAGGGTTTACAATGAGCAGTTCTTC
TRBV4-1	-	-	TRBJ1-1	CASSQGRLGTEAFF	TGCGCCAGCAGCCAAGGGCGGCTGGGCACTGAAGCTTTCTTT
TRBV6-4	TRBD2	-	TRBJ2-1	CASSDSLASGSNEQFF	TGTGCCAGCAGTGACTCTCTCGCTAGCGGGAGTAATGAGCAGTTCTTC
TRBV18	-	-	TRBJ1-3	CASSPQGSGNTIYF	TGTGCCAGCTCACCACAGGGGTCTGGAAACACCATATATTTT
TRBV7-2	TRBD2	-	TRBJ2-7	CASSFREGGYEQYF	TGTGCCAGCAGCTTTCGGGAGGGGGGGTACGAGCAGTACTTC
TRBV7-2	-	-	TRBJ1-1	CASSVKYEATEAFF	TGTGCCAGCAGCGTCAAGTACGAGGCCACTGAAGCTTTCTTT
TRBV5-1	TRBD1	-	TRBJ2-7	CASSPTGTGVYEQYF	TGCGCCAGCAGCCCTACCGGGACAGGAGTATACGAGCAGTACTTC
TRBV28	-	-	TRBJ1-2	CASSGMGANGYTF	TGTGCCAGCAGTGGGATGGGGGCAAATGGCTACACCTTC
TRBV24-1	-	-	TRBJ1-5	CATSDLRVGKPQHF	TGTGCCACCAGTGATTTGAGGGTCGGGAAACCCCAGCATTTT
TRBV25-1	TRBD1	-	TRBJ1-3	CASSGTGTGYGNTIYF	TGTGCCAGCAGTGGAACCGGGACAGGCTATGGAAACACCATATATTTT
TRBV2	TRBD1	-	TRBJ1-1	CASKAQGTVNTEAFF	TGTGCCAGCAAGGCCCAAGGGACAGTGAACACTGAAGCTTTCTTT
TRBV19	TRBD2	few	TRBJ2-2	CASTWTSGNTGELFF	TGTGCCAGTACCTGGACTAGCGGGAACACCGGGGAGCTGTTTTTT
TRBV7-2	TRBD1	-	TRBJ2-7	CASSPTGGQGSSYEQYF	TGTGCCAGCAGCCCGACGGGGGGACAGGGTTCCTCCTACGAGCAGTACTTC
TRBV7-9	TRBD1	-	TRBJ1-4	CASSSDRARSEKLFF	TGTGCCAGCAGCTCAGACAGGGCTCGGAGTGAAAAACTGTTTTTT
TRBV28	-	-	TRBJ1-6	CASSLGVSNSPLHF	TGTGCCAGCAGTTTAGGAGTGTCTAATTCACCCCTCCACTTT
TRBV5-1	-	-	TRBJ1-6	CASSLEVAGNYNSPLHF	TGCGCCAGCAGCTTGGAAGTTGCGGGGAACTATAATTCACCCCTCCACTTT
TRBV30	-	-	TRBJ1-6	CAWSVEGGVGTLHF	TGTGCCTGGAGTGTGGAGGGTGGTGTAGGTACCCTCCACTTT
TRBV7-2	-	-	TRBJ2-7	CASSVGGGYEQYF	TGTGCCAGCAGCGTAGGGGGGGGCTACGAGCAGTACTTC